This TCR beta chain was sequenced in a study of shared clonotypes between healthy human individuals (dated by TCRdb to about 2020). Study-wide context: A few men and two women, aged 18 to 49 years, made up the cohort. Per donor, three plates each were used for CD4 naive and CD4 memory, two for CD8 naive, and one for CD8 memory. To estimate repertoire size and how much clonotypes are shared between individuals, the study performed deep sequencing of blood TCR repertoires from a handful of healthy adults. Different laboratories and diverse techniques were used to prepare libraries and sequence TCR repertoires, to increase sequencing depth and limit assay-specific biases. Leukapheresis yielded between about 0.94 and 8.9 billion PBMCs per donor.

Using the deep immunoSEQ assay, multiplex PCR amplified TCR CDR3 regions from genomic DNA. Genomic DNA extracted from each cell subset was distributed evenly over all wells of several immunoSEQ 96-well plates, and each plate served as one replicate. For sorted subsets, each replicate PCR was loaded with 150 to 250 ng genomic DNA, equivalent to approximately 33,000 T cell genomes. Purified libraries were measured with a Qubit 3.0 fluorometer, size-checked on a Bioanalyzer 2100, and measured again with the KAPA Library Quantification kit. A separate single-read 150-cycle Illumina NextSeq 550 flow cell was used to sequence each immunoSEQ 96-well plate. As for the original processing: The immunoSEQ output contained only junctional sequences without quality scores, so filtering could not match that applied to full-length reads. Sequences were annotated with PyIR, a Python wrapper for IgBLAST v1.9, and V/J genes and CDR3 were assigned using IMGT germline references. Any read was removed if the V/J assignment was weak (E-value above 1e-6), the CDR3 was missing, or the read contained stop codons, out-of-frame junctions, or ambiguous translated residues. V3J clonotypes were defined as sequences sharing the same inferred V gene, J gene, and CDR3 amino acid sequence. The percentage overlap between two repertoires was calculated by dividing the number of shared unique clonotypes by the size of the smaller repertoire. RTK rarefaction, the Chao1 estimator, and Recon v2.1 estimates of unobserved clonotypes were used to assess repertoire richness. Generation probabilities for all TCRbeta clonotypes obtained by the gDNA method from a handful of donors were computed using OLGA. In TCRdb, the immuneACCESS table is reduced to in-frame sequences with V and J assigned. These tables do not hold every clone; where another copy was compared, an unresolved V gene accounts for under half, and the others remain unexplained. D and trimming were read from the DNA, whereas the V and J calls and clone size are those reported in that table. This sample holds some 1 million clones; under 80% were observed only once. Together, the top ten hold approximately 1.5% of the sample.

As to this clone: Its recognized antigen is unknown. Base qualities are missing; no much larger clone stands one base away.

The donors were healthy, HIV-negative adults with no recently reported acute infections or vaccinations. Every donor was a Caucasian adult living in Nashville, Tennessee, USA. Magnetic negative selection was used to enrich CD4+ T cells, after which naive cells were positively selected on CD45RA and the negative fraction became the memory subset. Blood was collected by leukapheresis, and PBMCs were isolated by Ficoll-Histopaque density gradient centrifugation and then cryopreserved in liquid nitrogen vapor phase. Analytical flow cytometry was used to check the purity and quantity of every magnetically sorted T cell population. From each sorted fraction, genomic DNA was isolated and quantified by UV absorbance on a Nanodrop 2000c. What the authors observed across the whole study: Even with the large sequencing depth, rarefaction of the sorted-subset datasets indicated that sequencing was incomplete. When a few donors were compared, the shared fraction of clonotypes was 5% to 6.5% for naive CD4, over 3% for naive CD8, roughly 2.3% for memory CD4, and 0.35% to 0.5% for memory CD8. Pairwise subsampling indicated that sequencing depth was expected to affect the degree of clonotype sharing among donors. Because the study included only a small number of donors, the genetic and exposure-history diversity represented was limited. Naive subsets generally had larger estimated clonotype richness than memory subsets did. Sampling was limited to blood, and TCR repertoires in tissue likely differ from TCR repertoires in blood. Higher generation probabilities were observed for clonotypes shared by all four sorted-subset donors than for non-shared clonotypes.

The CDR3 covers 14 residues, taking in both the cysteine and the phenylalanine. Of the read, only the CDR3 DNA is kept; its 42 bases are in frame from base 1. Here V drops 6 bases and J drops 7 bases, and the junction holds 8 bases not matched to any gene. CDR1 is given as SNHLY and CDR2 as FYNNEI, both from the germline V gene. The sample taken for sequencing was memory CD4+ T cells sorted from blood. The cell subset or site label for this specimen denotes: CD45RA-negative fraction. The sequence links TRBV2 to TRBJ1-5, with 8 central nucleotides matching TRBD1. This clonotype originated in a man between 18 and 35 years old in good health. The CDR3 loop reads CASRVDRGSQPQHF. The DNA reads TGTGCCAGCAGAGTCGACAGGGGAAGCCAGCCCCAGCATTTT.